These T cell receptor beta chains were read from a single sample in a study of blood T cell repertoires in COVID-19. The protocol was immunoSEQ multiplex PCR, while the TCRdb copy is restricted to in-frame clones and leaves out a portion. Of roughly 260,000 clones detected, around nine tenths appear once; the ten largest clones hold approximately 2.2%. Sequencing was performed on peripheral blood. The source is a woman aged 40 to 50 who had recovered from COVID-19. CDR3s include the opening cysteine and the closing phenylalanine or tryptophan. Fields, in order: D gene, J gene, V gene, clone size, CDR3 protein, CDR3 DNA. The D gene is left open where the match is weak. Size values are once, few and many counts, or a class for expanded clones, and some rows have none.

TRBD1	TRBJ1-2	TRBV19	-	CASSIRTGRYDGYTF	TGTGCCAGTAGTATCCGGACAGGCCGCTATGATGGCTACACCTTC
TRBD1	TRBJ1-1	TRBV5-4	-	CASSARDRGDTEAFF	TGTGCCAGCAGCGCCCGGGACAGGGGAGACACTGAAGCTTTCTTT
-	TRBJ2-7	TRBV6-2/TRBV6-3	-	CASSYPGQSYEQYF	TGTGCCAGCAGTTATCCCGGACAGAGCTACGAGCAGTACTTC
-	TRBJ2-5	TRBV10-3	once	CAIRPDLEETQYF	TGTGCCATCAGACCCGACTTAGAAGAGACCCAGTACTTC
TRBD1	TRBJ2-6	TRBV4-2	-	CASSQATPGTGFSGANVLTF	TGTGCCAGCAGCCAAGCTACTCCCGGGACAGGATTCTCTGGGGCCAACGTCCTGACTTTC
-	TRBJ2-7	TRBV7-9	once	CASSPRGSYEQYF	TGTGCCAGCAGCCCCAGGGGTTCCTACGAGCAGTACTTC
TRBD1	TRBJ1-5	TRBV6-5	-	CASSSYRGGQPQHF	TGTGCCAGCAGTTCTTACAGGGGTGGGCAGCCCCAGCATTTT
TRBD1	TRBJ1-2	TRBV7-2	-	CASSLAPTGNSYGYTF	TGTGCCAGCAGCTTAGCGCCGACAGGGAATTCCTATGGCTACACCTTC
-	TRBJ1-6	TRBV7-9	-	CASSLGWQNSPLHF	TGTGCCAGCAGCTTAGGATGGCAGAATTCACCCCTCCACTTT
-	TRBJ2-7	TRBV28	-	CASTPPGRAHEQYF	TGTGCCAGCACCCCCCCCGGCAGGGCCCACGAGCAGTACTTC
-	TRBJ2-7	TRBV4-2	once	CASRHPPGLYSYEQYF	TGTGCCAGCAGACACCCCCCGGGACTTTACTCCTACGAGCAGTACTTC
-	TRBJ2-1	TRBV7-6	-	CASSLLGEDSDEQFF	TGTGCCAGCAGCTTATTGGGGGAGGATTCCGATGAGCAGTTCTTC
TRBD2	TRBJ2-1	TRBV5-1	-	CASSSLSGTSGGPVGQFF	TGCGCCAGCAGCTCATTATCCGGGACTAGCGGGGGGCCCGTAGGGCAGTTCTTC
TRBD2	TRBJ2-1	TRBV19	-	CASSIASGSYEQFF	TGTGCCAGTAGTATTGCTAGCGGGAGCTATGAGCAGTTCTTC
TRBD1	TRBJ1-5	TRBV19	once	CASNIPGQGGNQPQHF	TGTGCCAGTAATATCCCGGGACAGGGGGGCAATCAGCCCCAGCATTTT
TRBD1	TRBJ2-1	TRBV7-9	-	CASSSGRTGAYNEQFF	TGTGCCAGCAGCTCTGGAAGGACAGGGGCCTACAATGAGCAGTTCTTC
TRBD1	TRBJ2-6	TRBV4-3	-	CASSQTGGANVLTF	TGCGCCAGCAGCCAGACAGGGGGGGCCAACGTCCTGACTTTC
-	TRBJ2-5	TRBV28	-	CASSLISRETQYF	TGTGCCAGCAGTTTAATCTCTCGTGAGACCCAGTACTTC
-	TRBJ2-7	TRBV28	-	CASWTSGTPYEQYF	TGTGCCAGCTGGACCTCCGGGACACCCTACGAGCAGTACTTC
-	TRBJ1-6	TRBV6-5	-	CASSQLRDYNSPLHF	TGTGCCAGCAGTCAACTCCGGGACTATAATTCACCCCTCCACTTT
-	TRBJ1-2	TRBV27	-	CASSVQGRYGYTF	TGTGCCAGCAGTGTTCAAGGGAGGTATGGCTACACCTTC
-	TRBJ2-5	TRBV18	-	CASSNPGQTEETQYF	TGTGCCAGCTCAAACCCCGGACAGACGGAAGAGACCCAGTACTTC
TRBD2	TRBJ2-3	TRBV6-2/TRBV6-3	-	CASSYSRTSGSTDTQYF	TGTGCCAGCAGTTACTCGAGGACTAGCGGCAGCACAGATACGCAGTATTTT
-	TRBJ2-7	TRBV9	-	CASSADHTGEQYF	TGTGCCAGCAGCGCGGACCATACGGGGGAGCAGTACTTC
-	TRBJ2-7	TRBV7-2	-	CASSLGTLTYEQYF	TGTGCCAGCAGCTTAGGGACATTAACCTACGAGCAGTACTTC
TRBD1	TRBJ1-2	TRBV30	-	CAWSDRGISYGYTF	TGTGCCTGGAGCGACAGGGGCATTTCCTATGGCTACACCTTC
TRBD2	TRBJ2-7	TRBV6-1	few	CASSEVAGGTYEQYF	TGTGCCAGCAGTGAAGTAGCGGGAGGCACCTACGAGCAGTACTTC
-	TRBJ2-7	TRBV5-1	-	CASSQEGLYEQYF	TGCGCCAGCAGTCAGGAAGGACTCTACGAGCAGTACTTC
-	TRBJ1-2	TRBV2	-	CASTVSGIYGYTF	TGTGCCAGCACTGTGTCGGGGATCTATGGCTACACCTTC
TRBD2	TRBJ2-5	TRBV2	-	CASSVAGGGNLQETQYF	TGTGCCAGCAGTGTTGCGGGGGGTGGGAATCTTCAAGAGACCCAGTACTTC
-	TRBJ1-1	TRBV27	-	CASSAGITEAFF	TGTGCCAGCAGCGCCGGGATAACTGAAGCTTTCTTT
-	TRBJ2-6	TRBV3-1/TRBV3-2	-	CASSQVNREISGANVLTF	TGTGCCAGCAGCCAAGTAAACAGGGAGATCTCTGGGGCCAACGTCCTGACTTTC
TRBD2	TRBJ2-1	TRBV19	-	CASSKHGTSGSLTSSYNEQFF	TGTGCCAGTAGTAAACACGGGACTAGCGGGAGTCTTACGAGCTCCTACAATGAGCAGTTCTTC
-	TRBJ2-7	TRBV6-2/TRBV6-3	-	CASSYISRRGSEQYF	TGTGCCAGCAGTTACATTTCCCGGCGAGGGTCCGAGCAGTACTTC